The clone carrying this T cell receptor (beta chain) was seen at least ten times. Its specificity is not known. This sample is part of a study of blood T cells in healthy people across ages. In the study overall: Every two T cells gave about one barcoded beta molecule via template switching.

The trim removed 6 bases at V and 1 base at J, leaving 3 bases unmatched. The CDR3 has 15 residues. The germline V gene encodes CDR1 MRHNA and CDR2 SNTAGT. Primers used in a second PCR of roughly 7 to 12 cycles were a sample-barcoded 5' primer and a J-beta primer mix. From the 5' RACE reads, TCRdb called clonotypes with MiXCR, one entry per CDR3 protein. The data contain over 600,000 distinct CDR3 sequences, more than 50% of them singletons. Overall study results and limits: For the donors, CMV status was unknown and possibly confounded expanded clonotype changes.

PBMCs numbering at least 7 million were isolated per sample. Sequenced: blood. The TCR sequence derives from a man between 35 and 55 years old in good health. This chain connects TRBV6-4 to TRBJ2-3; 11 bases fit TRBD2. CDR3 sequence (DNA): TGTGCCAGCAGCCAGACTAGCGGGGGCACAGATACGCAGTATTTT. Translation gives CASSQTSGGTDTQYF.